A selection of T cell receptor beta chains follows, all from one sample in a study of control samples from healthy donors and cancer patients. Sequencing was performed with immunoSEQ multiplex PCR; in TCRdb, only in-frame clones are kept and a portion is missing. The sample yields approximately 66,000 clones, around 87% seen once. Sample: PBMCs. These TCRs come from a man aged 55 to 70 with colorectal cancer. The CDR3 runs from the conserved cysteine through the conserved F or W. A D gene is named only where the DNA matches it firmly. Expanded clones get a size class; other rows say once, few or many, or leave the size out.

CSVAGTSGASTDTQYF	TGCAGCGTTGCCGGGACTAGCGGGGCGAGCACAGATACGCAGTATTTT	TRBJ2-3	TRBD2	.	TRBV29-1
CASSPEQIDGYTF	TGTGCCAGCTCACCAGAACAGATAGATGGCTACACCTTC	TRBJ1-2	.	.	TRBV18
CASSLGASNEQFF	TGCGCCAGCAGCTTGGGGGCGAGCAATGAGCAGTTCTTC	TRBJ2-1	.	once	TRBV5-1
CAWRGAGANVLTF	TGTGCCTGGAGGGGGGCTGGGGCCAACGTCCTGACTTTC	TRBJ2-6	.	once	TRBV30
CASSLGAVFGETQYF	TGTGCCAGCAGCTTAGGGGCAGTATTTGGAGAGACCCAGTACTTC	TRBJ2-5	.	.	TRBV7-9
CASSWEGETDTQYF	TGTGCCAGCAGTTGGGAGGGGGAGACAGATACGCAGTATTTT	TRBJ2-3	.	.	TRBV6-2/TRBV6-3
CASSSNPGLAGGDTDTQYF	TGTGCCAGCAGTTCGAACCCCGGACTAGCGGGGGGGGACACAGATACGCAGTATTTT	TRBJ2-3	TRBD2	.	TRBV2
CASSDGNYGYTF	TGTGCCAGTAGTGACGGTAACTATGGCTACACCTTC	TRBJ1-2	.	.	TRBV19
CASSPNSVNEQFF	TGTGCCAGCAGCCCTAATAGCGTCAATGAGCAGTTCTTC	TRBJ2-1	.	once	TRBV7-3
CSASALLLTESYGYTF	TGCAGTGCTAGTGCCTTACTATTGACAGAGAGTTATGGCTACACCTTC	TRBJ1-2	.	few	TRBV20-1
CASTVGSSNQPQHF	TGTGCCAGCACGGTTGGCAGCTCCAATCAGCCCCAGCATTTT	TRBJ1-5	.	.	TRBV6-4
CSASWAAENSPLHF	TGCAGTGCTAGTTGGGCAGCAGAAAATTCACCCCTCCACTTT	TRBJ1-6	.	.	TRBV20-1
CASSQTGTGDGYGYTF	TGCGCCAGCAGCCAAACCGGGACAGGGGATGGATATGGCTACACCTTC	TRBJ1-2	TRBD1	.	TRBV4-3
CASISFAGINQPQHF	TGTGCCAGCATATCTTTTGCAGGGATAAATCAGCCCCAGCATTTT	TRBJ1-5	.	few	TRBV19